This T cell receptor (beta chain) was identified during a study of radiotherapy plus CTLA-4 blockade in lung cancer. V gave up 7 bases and J gave up 3 bases; unmatched junction bases: 4. This CDR3 spans 15 amino acids. Germline loops: CDR1 SNHLY, CDR2 FYNNEI. Focal radiation with ipilimumab CTLA-4 blockade was given to patients with chemo-refractory metastatic non-small-cell lung cancer. Sequencing was performed with immunoSEQ multiplex PCR; in TCRdb, only in-frame clones are kept and a portion is missing. The table shows 100,000 to 150,000 clones, with 78% occurring only once. Sequencing used peripheral blood, obtained from a patient treated with radiotherapy plus ipilimumab. This chain joins TRBV2 and TRBJ2-4; 12 positions match TRBD2. The clonotype originates from a human donor with non-small cell lung cancer who had a partial response to radiotherapy plus ipilimumab. The CDR3 loop reads CASTPSGRDKNIQYF. CDR3 DNA sequence: TGTGCCAGCACTCCTAGCGGGAGGGACAAAAACATTCAGTACTTC. Variable domain in full (rest from reference TRBV2 and TRBJ2-4): EPEVTQTPSHQVTQMGQEVILRCVPISNHLYFYWYRQILGQKVEFLVSFYNNEISEKSEIFDDQFSVERPDGSNFTLKIRSTKLEDSAMYFCASTPSGRDKNIQYFGAGTRLSVL.